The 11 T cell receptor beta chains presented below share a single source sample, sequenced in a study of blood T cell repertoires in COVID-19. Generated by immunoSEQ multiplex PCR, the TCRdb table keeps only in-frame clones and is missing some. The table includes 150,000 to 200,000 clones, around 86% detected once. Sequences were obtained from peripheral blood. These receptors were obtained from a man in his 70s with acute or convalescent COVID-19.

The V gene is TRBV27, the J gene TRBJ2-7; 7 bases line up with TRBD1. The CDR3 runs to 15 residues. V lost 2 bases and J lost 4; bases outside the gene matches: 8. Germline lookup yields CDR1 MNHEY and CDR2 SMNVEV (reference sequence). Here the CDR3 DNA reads TGTGCCAGCAGTTTAAGGGGGCCCGAAGGGTACGAGCAGTACTTC. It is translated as CASSLRGPEGYEQYF.

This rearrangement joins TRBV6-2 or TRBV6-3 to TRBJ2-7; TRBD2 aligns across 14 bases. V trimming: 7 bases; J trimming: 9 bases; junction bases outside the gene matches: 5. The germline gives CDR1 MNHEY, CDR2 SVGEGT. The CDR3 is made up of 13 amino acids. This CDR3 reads CASNPGTSGRQYF. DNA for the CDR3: TGTGCCAGCAACCCCGGGACTAGCGGGAGGCAGTACTTC.

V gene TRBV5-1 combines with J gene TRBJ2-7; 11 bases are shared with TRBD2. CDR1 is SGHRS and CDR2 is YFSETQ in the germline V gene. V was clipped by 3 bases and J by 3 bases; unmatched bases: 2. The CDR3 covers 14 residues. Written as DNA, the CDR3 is TGCGCCAGCAGCTCGACTAGCGGGAACTACGAGCAGTACTTC. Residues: CASSSTSGNYEQYF.

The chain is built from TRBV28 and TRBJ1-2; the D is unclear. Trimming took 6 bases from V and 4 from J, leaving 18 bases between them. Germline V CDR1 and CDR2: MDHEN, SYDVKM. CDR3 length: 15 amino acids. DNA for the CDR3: TGTGCCAGCAGCCCATCCGGTAGTCTTCCCTATGGCTACACCTTC. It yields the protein CASSPSGSLPYGYTF.

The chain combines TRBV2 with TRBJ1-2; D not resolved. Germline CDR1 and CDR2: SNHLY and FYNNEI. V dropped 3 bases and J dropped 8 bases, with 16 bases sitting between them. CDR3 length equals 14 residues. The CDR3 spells CASSDARFGVGYTF. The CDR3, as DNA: TGTGCCAGCAGTGACGCCAGGTTTGGCGTCGGCTACACCTTC.

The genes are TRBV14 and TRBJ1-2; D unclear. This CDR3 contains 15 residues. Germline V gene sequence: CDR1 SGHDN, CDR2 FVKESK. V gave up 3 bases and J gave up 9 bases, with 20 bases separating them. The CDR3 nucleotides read TGTGCCAGCAGCCATACAAATTCACAACGAGGGAGCTACACCTTC. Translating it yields CASSHTNSQRGSYTF.

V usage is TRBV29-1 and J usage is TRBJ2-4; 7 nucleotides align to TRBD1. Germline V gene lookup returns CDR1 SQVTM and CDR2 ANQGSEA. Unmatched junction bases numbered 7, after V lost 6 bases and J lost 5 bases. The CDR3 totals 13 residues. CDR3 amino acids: CSVPGTDQNIQYF. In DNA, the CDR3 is TGCAGCGTCCCCGGGACAGATCAAAACATTCAGTACTTC.

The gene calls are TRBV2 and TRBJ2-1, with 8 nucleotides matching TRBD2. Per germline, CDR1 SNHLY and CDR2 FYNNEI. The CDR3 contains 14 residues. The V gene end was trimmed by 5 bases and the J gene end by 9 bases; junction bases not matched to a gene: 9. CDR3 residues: CASSLLAAAVEQFF. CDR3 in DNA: TGTGCCAGCAGTTTACTAGCGGCGGCGGTTGAGCAGTTCTTC.

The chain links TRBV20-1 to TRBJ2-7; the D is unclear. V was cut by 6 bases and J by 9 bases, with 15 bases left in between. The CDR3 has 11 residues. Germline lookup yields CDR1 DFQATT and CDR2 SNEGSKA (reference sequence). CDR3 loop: CSAQTDITQYF. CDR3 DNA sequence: TGCAGTGCCCAGACCGACATCACGCAGTACTTC.

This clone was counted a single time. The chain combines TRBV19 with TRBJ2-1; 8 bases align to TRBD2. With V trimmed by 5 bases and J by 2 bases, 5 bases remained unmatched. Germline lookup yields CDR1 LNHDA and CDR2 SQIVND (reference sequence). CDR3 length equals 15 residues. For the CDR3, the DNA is TGTGCCAGTAGTCCCCGGGGGGGTACCTACAATGAGCAGTTCTTC. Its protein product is CASSPRGGTYNEQFF.

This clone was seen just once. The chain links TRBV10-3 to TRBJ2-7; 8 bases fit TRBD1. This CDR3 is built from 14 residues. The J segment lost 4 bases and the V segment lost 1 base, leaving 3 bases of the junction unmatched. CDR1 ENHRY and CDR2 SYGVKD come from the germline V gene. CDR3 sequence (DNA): TGTGCCATCAGTGAGTTCAGGGGGCAGTACGAGCAGTACTTC. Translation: CAISEFRGQYEQYF.